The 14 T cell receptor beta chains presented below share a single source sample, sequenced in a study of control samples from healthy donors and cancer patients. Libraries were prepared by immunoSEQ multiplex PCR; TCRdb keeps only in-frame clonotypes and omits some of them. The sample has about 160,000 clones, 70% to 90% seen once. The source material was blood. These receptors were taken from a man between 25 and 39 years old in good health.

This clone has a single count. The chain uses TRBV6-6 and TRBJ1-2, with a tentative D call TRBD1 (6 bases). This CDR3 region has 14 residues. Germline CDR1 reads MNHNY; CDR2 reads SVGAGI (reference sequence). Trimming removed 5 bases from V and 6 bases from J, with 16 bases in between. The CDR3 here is CASSQQGPPDGYTF. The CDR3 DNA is TGTGCCAGCAGTCAACAGGGTCCTCCGGATGGCTACACCTTC.

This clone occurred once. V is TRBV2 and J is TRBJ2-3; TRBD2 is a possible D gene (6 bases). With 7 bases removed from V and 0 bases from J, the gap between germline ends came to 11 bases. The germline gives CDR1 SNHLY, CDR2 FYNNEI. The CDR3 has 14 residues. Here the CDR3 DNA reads TGTGCCAGCACAGCGACTAGTAGCACAGATACGCAGTATTTT. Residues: CASTATSSTDTQYF.

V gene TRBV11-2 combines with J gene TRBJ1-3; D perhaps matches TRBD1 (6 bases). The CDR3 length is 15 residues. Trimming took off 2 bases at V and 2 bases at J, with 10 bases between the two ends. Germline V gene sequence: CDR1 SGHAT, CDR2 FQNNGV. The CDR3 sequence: CASSLSWDTGNTIYF. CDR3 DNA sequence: TGTGCCAGCAGCTTATCCTGGGACACTGGAAACACCATATATTTT.

Here the CDR3 DNA reads TGTGCCAGTAGTTTGGGGACCCAGCAAGGTCGGGAACAGTACTTC. Its translation is CASSLGTQQGREQYF. The rearrangement links TRBV19 to TRBJ2-7; D may match TRBD1 or TRBD2 (5 bases each). The germline V gene has CDR1 LNHDA and CDR2 SQIVND (reference sequence). Deletions cut 5 bases from V and 10 bases from J, with 24 bases between. The CDR3 is made up of 15 amino acids.

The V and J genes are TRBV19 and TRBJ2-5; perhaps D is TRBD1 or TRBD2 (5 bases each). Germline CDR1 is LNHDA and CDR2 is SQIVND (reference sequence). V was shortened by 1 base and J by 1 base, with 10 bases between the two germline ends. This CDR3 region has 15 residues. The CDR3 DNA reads TGTGCCAGTAGTATAGGCCCAGGGACCCAAGAGACCCAGTACTTC. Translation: CASSIGPGTQETQYF.

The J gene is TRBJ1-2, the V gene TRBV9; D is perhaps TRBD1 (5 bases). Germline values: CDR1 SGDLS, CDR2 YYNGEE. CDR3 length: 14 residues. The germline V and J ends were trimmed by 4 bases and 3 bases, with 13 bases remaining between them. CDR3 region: CASSSPDMDYGYTF. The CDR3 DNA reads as TGTGCCAGCAGCTCCCCGGACATGGACTATGGCTACACCTTC.

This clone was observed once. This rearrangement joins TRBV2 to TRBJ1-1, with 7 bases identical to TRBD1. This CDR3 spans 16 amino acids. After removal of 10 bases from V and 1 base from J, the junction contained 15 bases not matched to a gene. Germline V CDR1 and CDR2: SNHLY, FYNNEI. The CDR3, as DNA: TGTGCCAAACAGGGGACCCAGGGAGTTAAGAACACTGAAGCTTTCTTT. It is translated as CAKQGTQGVKNTEAFF. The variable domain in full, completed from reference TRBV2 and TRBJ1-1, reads EPEVTQTPSHQVTQMGQEVILRCVPISNHLYFYWYRQILGQKVEFLVSFYNNEISEKSEIFDDQFSVERPDGSNFTLKIRSTKLEDSAMYFCAKQGTQGVKNTEAFFGQGTRLTVV.

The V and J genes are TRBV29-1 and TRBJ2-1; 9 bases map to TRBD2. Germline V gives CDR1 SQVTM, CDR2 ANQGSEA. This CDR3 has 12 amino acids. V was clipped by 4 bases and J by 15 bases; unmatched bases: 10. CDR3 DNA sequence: TGCAGCGTTGGGGTCAATGCGGGAGGGCGGTTCTTC. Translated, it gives CSVGVNAGGRFF.

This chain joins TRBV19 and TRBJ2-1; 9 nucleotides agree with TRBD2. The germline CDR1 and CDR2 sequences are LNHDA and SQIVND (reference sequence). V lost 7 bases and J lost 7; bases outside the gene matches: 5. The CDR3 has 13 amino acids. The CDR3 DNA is TGTGCCAGTACCGCGGGAGGGCGGAATGAGCAGTTCTTC. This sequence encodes CASTAGGRNEQFF.

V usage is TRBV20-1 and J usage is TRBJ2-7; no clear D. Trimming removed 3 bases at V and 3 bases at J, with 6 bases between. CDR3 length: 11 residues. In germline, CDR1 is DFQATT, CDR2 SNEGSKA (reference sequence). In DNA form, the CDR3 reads TGCAGTGCTAGTAAAGGCTACGAGCAGTACTTC. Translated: CSASKGYEQYF.

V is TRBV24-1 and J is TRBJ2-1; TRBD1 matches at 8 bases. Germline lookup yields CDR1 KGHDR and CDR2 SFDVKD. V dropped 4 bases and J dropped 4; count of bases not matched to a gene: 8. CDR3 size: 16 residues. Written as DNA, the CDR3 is TGTGCCACCAGTGAGAGAGTTCAGGGGGCTTACAATGAGCAGTTCTTC. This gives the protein CATSERVQGAYNEQFF.

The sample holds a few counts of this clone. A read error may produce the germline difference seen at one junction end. The CDR3 protein is CASGFDYNSPLHF. CDR3 sequence (DNA): TGTGCCAGCGGTTTTGACTATAATTCACCCCTCCACTTT. J is TRBJ1-6 and V is TRBV27; D unclear. Germline-derived CDR1 and CDR2 are MNHEY and SMNVEV (reference sequence). CDR3 length equals 13 residues.

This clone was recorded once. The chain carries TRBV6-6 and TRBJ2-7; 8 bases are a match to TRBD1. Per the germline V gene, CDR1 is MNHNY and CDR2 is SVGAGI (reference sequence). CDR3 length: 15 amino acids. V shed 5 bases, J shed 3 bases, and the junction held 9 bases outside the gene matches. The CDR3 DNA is TGTGCCAGCAGTCATACCGGGACAGGAAACTACGAGCAGTACTTC. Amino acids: CASSHTGTGNYEQYF.

CDR3 region: CASSPLNTIYF. The CDR3 nucleotides read TGTGCCAGCTCTCCTTTAAACACCATATATTTT. The chain carries TRBV12-3 or TRBV12-4 and TRBJ1-3; D ambiguous. CDR3 size: 11 residues. The ends were cut back, 8 bases at V and 6 bases at J, with 8 bases in the middle.